The rows below give T cell receptor beta chains drawn from one sample of a study of T cell clonotyping in hematopoietic cell transplantation. Clones were sequenced by immunoSEQ multiplex PCR, and TCRdb holds only the in-frame ones, with some missing. The sample consists of approximately 17,000 clones, approximately 60% of them appearing once. This specimen was PBMCs, taken 30 days after allogeneic stem cell transplant. The receptors come from a male patient in his fifties who had an allogeneic stem cell transplant from an unrelated donor, so T cells may come from the graft donor. Some clones in this sample may be carry-over from other donors' samples. The CDR3 runs from the conserved cysteine through the conserved F or W. The D gene is left open where the match is weak. Expanded clones get a size class; other rows say once, few or many, or leave the size out.

d_call: .; j_call: TRBJ1-2; clone_size: few; v_call: TRBV6-5; cdr3_aa: CASSATGGGYTF; cdr3_nt: TGTGCCAGCAGCGCTACGGGAGGGGGCTACACCTTC
d_call: .; j_call: TRBJ1-1; clone_size: .; v_call: TRBV29-1; cdr3_aa: CGVVNRVEAFF; cdr3_nt: TGCGGCGTTGTGAATAGGGTGGAGGCTTTCTTT
d_call: .; j_call: TRBJ1-1; clone_size: .; v_call: TRBV10-3; cdr3_aa: CAIRPEGGPYTEAFF; cdr3_nt: TGTGCCATCAGGCCTGAGGGGGGACCGTACACTGAAGCTTTCTTT
d_call: .; j_call: TRBJ1-5; clone_size: .; v_call: TRBV27; cdr3_aa: CASSFGGGSPPQHF; cdr3_nt: TGTGCCAGCAGTTTTGGTGGAGGGTCTCCGCCCCAGCATTTT
d_call: .; j_call: TRBJ2-7; clone_size: .; v_call: TRBV5-6; cdr3_aa: CASSFGRSYEQYF; cdr3_nt: TGTGCCAGCAGCTTCGGCAGATCCTACGAGCAGTACTTC
d_call: .; j_call: TRBJ2-7; clone_size: .; v_call: TRBV5-8; cdr3_aa: CASSLVVYEQYF; cdr3_nt: TGTGCCAGCAGCTTGGTTGTCTACGAGCAGTACTTC
d_call: .; j_call: TRBJ2-6; clone_size: .; v_call: TRBV30; cdr3_aa: CAWSVGESGANVLTF; cdr3_nt: TGTGCCTGGAGTGTAGGGGAGTCTGGGGCCAACGTCCTGACTTTC
d_call: TRBD1; j_call: TRBJ1-2; clone_size: .; v_call: TRBV25-1; cdr3_aa: CASSEPGTGGEGYTF; cdr3_nt: TGTGCCAGCAGTGAACCTGGGACAGGGGGTGAGGGCTACACCTTC
d_call: .; j_call: TRBJ1-6; clone_size: .; v_call: TRBV28; cdr3_aa: CASRPAGLNSPLHF; cdr3_nt: TGTGCCAGCAGACCCGCTGGACTCAATTCACCCCTCCACTTT
d_call: TRBD1; j_call: TRBJ1-1; clone_size: .; v_call: TRBV6-1; cdr3_aa: CASRDRGRGNTEAFF; cdr3_nt: TGTGCCAGCAGGGACAGGGGGCGAGGGAACACTGAAGCTTTCTTT
d_call: TRBD2; j_call: TRBJ2-5; clone_size: .; v_call: TRBV28; cdr3_aa: CASSVAGGETQYF; cdr3_nt: TGTGCCAGCAGCGTAGCGGGGGGGGAGACCCAGTACTTC
d_call: .; j_call: TRBJ1-5; clone_size: few; v_call: TRBV4-3; cdr3_aa: CASSQDSTVLSNQPQHF; cdr3_nt: TGCGCCAGCAGCCAAGATAGTACCGTCCTTAGCAATCAGCCCCAGCATTTT
d_call: TRBD1; j_call: TRBJ2-1; clone_size: .; v_call: TRBV6-5; cdr3_aa: CATGQGGEQFF; cdr3_nt: TGTGCCACCGGACAGGGAGGTGAGCAGTTCTTC
d_call: TRBD1; j_call: TRBJ2-1; clone_size: few; v_call: TRBV7-9; cdr3_aa: CALSRGPYNEQFF; cdr3_nt: TGTGCCCTATCGAGGGGGCCCTACAATGAGCAGTTCTTC
d_call: TRBD1; j_call: TRBJ2-1; clone_size: few; v_call: TRBV5-1; cdr3_aa: CASRGQGSLNEQFF; cdr3_nt: TGCGCCAGCAGGGGACAGGGCTCGTTAAATGAGCAGTTCTTC
d_call: TRBD1; j_call: TRBJ2-7; clone_size: .; v_call: TRBV30; cdr3_aa: CAFIRDRGYEQYF; cdr3_nt: TGTGCCTTCATCCGGGACAGGGGCTACGAGCAGTACTTC
d_call: .; j_call: TRBJ2-7; clone_size: .; v_call: TRBV30; cdr3_aa: CAWNGASGYEQYF; cdr3_nt: TGTGCCTGGAACGGTGCGTCGGGATACGAGCAGTACTTC
d_call: .; j_call: TRBJ2-7; clone_size: medium-sized; v_call: TRBV14; cdr3_aa: CASGDGAYEQYF; cdr3_nt: TGTGCCAGCGGGGACGGAGCCTACGAGCAGTACTTC
d_call: TRBD1; j_call: TRBJ2-7; clone_size: .; v_call: TRBV29-1; cdr3_aa: CSVWGTGITYEQYF; cdr3_nt: TGCAGCGTTTGGGGGACAGGAATCACCTACGAGCAGTACTTC
d_call: .; j_call: TRBJ2-1; clone_size: .; v_call: TRBV5-6; cdr3_aa: CASSWGVGQGSFF; cdr3_nt: .
d_call: TRBD1; j_call: TRBJ1-2; clone_size: once; v_call: TRBV27; cdr3_aa: CASGQGSNYGYTF; cdr3_nt: TGTGCCAGCGGACAGGGCTCTAACTATGGCTACACCTTC
d_call: TRBD2; j_call: TRBJ2-1; clone_size: .; v_call: TRBV10-3; cdr3_aa: CAIRRGGGVDEQFF; cdr3_nt: TGTGCCATCAGACGGGGCGGGGGGGTGGATGAGCAGTTCTTC
d_call: .; j_call: TRBJ1-2; clone_size: .; v_call: TRBV28; cdr3_aa: CASSLLPGDYGYTF; cdr3_nt: TGTGCCAGCAGTTTATTACCGGGCGACTATGGCTACACCTTC
d_call: TRBD2; j_call: TRBJ2-1; clone_size: few; v_call: TRBV6-5; cdr3_aa: CASSYKRESHEQFF; cdr3_nt: TGTGCCAGCAGTTACAAGCGGGAGAGCCATGAGCAGTTCTTC
d_call: TRBD2; j_call: TRBJ2-7; clone_size: .; v_call: TRBV13; cdr3_aa: CASSLGLAGTEQYF; cdr3_nt: TGTGCCAGCAGCTTAGGCCTAGCGGGAACAGAGCAGTACTTC
d_call: .; j_call: TRBJ2-2; clone_size: few; v_call: TRBV4-2; cdr3_aa: CASSQDPVANTGELFF; cdr3_nt: TGTGCCAGCAGCCAAGATCCAGTGGCGAACACCGGGGAGCTGTTTTTT
d_call: .; j_call: TRBJ2-7; clone_size: .; v_call: TRBV19; cdr3_aa: CASSMTTSSSYEQYF; cdr3_nt: TGTGCCAGTAGTATGACCACTAGCAGCTCCTACGAGCAGTACTTC
d_call: .; j_call: TRBJ1-1; clone_size: .; v_call: TRBV9; cdr3_aa: CASSAGDLNAEAFF; cdr3_nt: TGTGCCAGCAGCGCTGGGGACTTAAACGCTGAAGCTTTCTTT
d_call: .; j_call: TRBJ1-1; clone_size: .; v_call: TRBV30; cdr3_aa: CAWYKPGERAFF; cdr3_nt: TGTGCCTGGTATAAACCAGGGGAAAGGGCTTTCTTT
d_call: .; j_call: TRBJ2-7; clone_size: .; v_call: TRBV29-1; cdr3_aa: CSALGEFHEQYF; cdr3_nt: TGCAGCGCCCTTGGAGAATTCCACGAGCAGTACTTC
d_call: .; j_call: TRBJ2-7; clone_size: .; v_call: TRBV25-1; cdr3_aa: CASSERAGFYEQYF; cdr3_nt: TGTGCCAGCAGTGAACGCGCCGGGTTCTACGAGCAGTACTTC
d_call: .; j_call: TRBJ1-2; clone_size: .; v_call: TRBV7-2; cdr3_aa: CASSKDTNYGYTF; cdr3_nt: TGTGCCAGCAGCAAGGATACGAACTATGGCTACACCTTC
d_call: TRBD1; j_call: TRBJ1-6; clone_size: .; v_call: TRBV4-1; cdr3_aa: CASSQVTGENSPLHF; cdr3_nt: TGCGCCAGCAGCCAAGTGACAGGGGAGAATTCACCCCTCCACTTT
d_call: .; j_call: TRBJ2-7; clone_size: .; v_call: TRBV6-1; cdr3_aa: CASKDTGGTYEQYF; cdr3_nt: TGTGCCAGCAAGGATACAGGTGGAACCTACGAGCAGTACTTC
d_call: TRBD1; j_call: TRBJ2-6; clone_size: .; v_call: TRBV28; cdr3_aa: CASSLSGGFSGANVLTF; cdr3_nt: TGTGCCAGCAGTTTATCAGGGGGCTTCTCTGGGGCCAACGTCCTGACTTTC